This T cell receptor (beta chain) appears in the sequencing data of a study of OX40 agonist ivuxolimab in advanced cancers. Overall study context: Patients received intravenous ivuxolimab every 2 weeks at 0.01 to 10 mg/kg. Each dose-escalation patient presented with hepatocellular carcinoma, melanoma, renal cell or head and neck cancer. Study-wide points: Among T cells, CD8+ cells averaged more expanded clones than CD4+ cells. Some patients who did not respond also had low normalized T-cell clonal expansion.

This table comes from immunoSEQ multiplex PCR, and its TCRdb copy is limited to in-frame clones, with some not included. The sample shows more than 70,000 clones, 80% to 90% of them seen only once. The germline V and J ends were trimmed by 5 bases and 0 bases, with 10 bases remaining between them. The germline CDR1 and CDR2 sequences are SEHNR and FQNEAQ (reference sequence). There are 14 residues in the CDR3. A word on this clone: Its antigen is as yet unknown.

This receptor was taken from an adult with an advanced solid tumor such as melanoma, head and neck, liver or kidney cancer. This specimen was CD4+ or CD8+ T cells sorted from blood, taken in a trial of the OX40 agonist ivuxolimab. The chain combines TRBV7-9 with TRBJ1-1; the D is unclear. The CDR3 sequence: CASSLQRMNTEAFF. The CDR3 nucleotides read TGTGCCAGCAGCCTACAGAGAATGAACACTGAAGCTTTCTTT.